Below are 5 T cell receptor beta chains sequenced from a single sample in a study of blood T cell repertoires in COVID-19. The repertoire was sequenced with immunoSEQ multiplex PCR; TCRdb's copy has only in-frame clones and lacks some. The sample comprises about 30,000 clones, nearly 90% of which are singletons, and 9.9% rests with the top ten. The specimen sequenced was peripheral blood. Every receptor here comes from a human donor in a cohort sampled during active COVID-19.

The rearrangement uses TRBV28 and TRBJ2-2; 7 bases agree with TRBD1. With 3 bases clipped from V and 2 bases from J, the junction kept 15 bases outside the gene matches. The CDR3 runs 19 residues. Germline V gene data show CDR1 as MDHEN and CDR2 as SYDVKM. The CDR3 is CASSLPYSGQVLNTGELFF. The CDR3 DNA is TGTGCCAGCAGTTTGCCCTACTCTGGACAGGTCCTAAACACCGGGGAGCTGTTTTTT.

The chain couples TRBV23-1 to TRBJ1-5, with 9 positions matching TRBD1. TRBV23-1 is designated an ORF whose function remains uncertain. V trimming: 4 bases; J trimming: 5 bases; junction bases outside the gene matches: 15. The CDR3 consists of 18 residues. DNA of the CDR3: TGCGCCAGCAGTCTACCCCGGGGGGACAGGGAAGAGGATCAGCCCCAGCATTTT. Protein: CASSLPRGDREEDQPQHF.

The rearrangement links TRBV19 to TRBJ2-7; 11 bases are shared with TRBD1. V was clipped by 1 base and J by 6 bases; unmatched bases: 11. CDR3 size: 17 residues. The germline V gene has CDR1 LNHDA and CDR2 SQIVND (reference sequence). The CDR3 DNA is TGTGCCAGTAGTATAGGCTGGACAGGGGGCGATACCACCGAGCAGTACTTC. Translation: CASSIGWTGGDTTEQYF. Variable domain in full (rest from reference TRBV19 and TRBJ2-7): DGGITQSPKYLFRKEGQNVTLSCEQNLNHDAMYWYRQDPGQGLRLIYYSQIVNDFQKGDIAEGYSVSREKKESFPLTVTSAQKNPTAFYLCASSIGWTGGDTTEQYFGPGTRLTVT.

The table lists this clone with a count of one. The chain carries TRBV6-2 or TRBV6-3 and TRBJ2-5; TRBD2 agrees at 9 bases. The junction had 8 bases not matched to a gene; V was cut back by 2 bases and J by 4 bases. The length of the CDR3 is 16 residues. Germline CDR1 is MNHEY and CDR2 is SVGEGT. CDR3 sequence reads: CASSYERGAGLETQYF. As DNA, the CDR3 is TGTGCCAGCAGTTACGAGCGGGGGGCAGGGTTAGAGACCCAGTACTTC.

This chain uses TRBV19 with TRBJ1-5; tentatively, D is TRBD1 (5 bases). The germline V gene encodes CDR1 LNHDA and CDR2 SQIVND (reference sequence). The V gene lost 6 bases and the J gene lost 2 bases, with 14 bases spanning the gap. This CDR3 has 15 amino acids. CDR3 protein: CASRSGLTGNQPQHF. The CDR3 DNA reads as TGTGCCAGTAGGTCAGGGCTAACGGGCAATCAGCCCCAGCATTTT.